This T cell receptor beta chain is from a study of T cell changes during pregnancy in multiple sclerosis. Assay: immunoSEQ multiplex PCR; the TCRdb copy retains only in-frame clones and omits some. Of tens of thousands of clones listed, about 94% were seen once; the top ten hold 2% to 3%. Trimming took 5 bases from V and 4 from J; bases not matched to a gene: 11. CDR3 length: 16 amino acids. Germline V lookup: CDR1 SGHTA, CDR2 FQGTGA. The TCR originated in a female donor with multiple sclerosis, enrolled in a pregnancy study. The chain has TRBV7-3 and TRBJ2-5; TRBD1 matches at 9 bases. The starting material was peripheral blood, obtained in the third trimester of pregnancy. The CDR3 DNA follows: TGTGCCAGCAGCCGCACCGGGACAGGGTGGGGAGAGACCCAGTACTTC. Translating it yields CASSRTGTGWGETQYF.